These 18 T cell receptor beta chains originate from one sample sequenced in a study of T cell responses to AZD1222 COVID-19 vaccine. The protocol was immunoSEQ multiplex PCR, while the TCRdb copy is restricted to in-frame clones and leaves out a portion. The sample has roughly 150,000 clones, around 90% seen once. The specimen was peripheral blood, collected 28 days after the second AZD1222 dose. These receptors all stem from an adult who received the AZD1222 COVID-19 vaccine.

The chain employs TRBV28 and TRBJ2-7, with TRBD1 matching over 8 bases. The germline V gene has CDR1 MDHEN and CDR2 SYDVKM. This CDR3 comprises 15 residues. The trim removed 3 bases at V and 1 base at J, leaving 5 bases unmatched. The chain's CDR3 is CASSFLDRASYEQYF. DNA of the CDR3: TGTGCCAGCAGTTTTTTGGACAGGGCTTCCTACGAGCAGTACTTC.

The chain's CDR3 is CASSKRSGIVGETQYF. In nucleotides, the CDR3 is TGTGCCAGCAGCAAGCGCAGCGGGATAGTGGGAGAGACCCAGTACTTC. The chain carries TRBV21-1 and TRBJ2-5; TRBD2, the table's D call, was not compared with the DNA. TRBV21-1 is a pseudogene. The CDR3 loop spans 16 amino acids.

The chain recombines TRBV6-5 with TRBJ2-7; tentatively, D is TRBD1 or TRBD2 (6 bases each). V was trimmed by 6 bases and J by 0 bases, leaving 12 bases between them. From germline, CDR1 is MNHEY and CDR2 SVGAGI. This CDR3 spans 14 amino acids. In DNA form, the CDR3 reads TGTGCCAGCAGCTGGAGGGGGAGCTCCTACGAGCAGTACTTC. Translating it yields CASSWRGSSYEQYF.

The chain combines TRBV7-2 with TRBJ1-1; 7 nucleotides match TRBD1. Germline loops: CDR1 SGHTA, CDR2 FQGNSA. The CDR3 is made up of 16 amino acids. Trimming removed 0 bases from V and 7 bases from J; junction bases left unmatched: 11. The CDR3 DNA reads TGTGCCAGCAGCTTAGCTAGGACAGGACCGCGGAGTGAAGCTTTCTTT. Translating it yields CASSLARTGPRSEAFF.

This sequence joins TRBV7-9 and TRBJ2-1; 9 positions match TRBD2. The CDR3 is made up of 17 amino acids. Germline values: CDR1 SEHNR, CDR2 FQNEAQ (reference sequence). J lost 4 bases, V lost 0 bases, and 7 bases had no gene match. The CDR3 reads CASSLASDSGGYNEQFF. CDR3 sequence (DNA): TGTGCCAGCAGCTTAGCGAGCGATAGCGGGGGTTACAATGAGCAGTTCTTC.

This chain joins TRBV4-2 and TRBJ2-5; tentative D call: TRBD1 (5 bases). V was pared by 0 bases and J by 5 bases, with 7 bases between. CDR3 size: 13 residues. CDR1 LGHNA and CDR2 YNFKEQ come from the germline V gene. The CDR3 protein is CASSQETEETQYF. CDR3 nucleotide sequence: TGTGCCAGCAGCCAAGAGACAGAGGAGACCCAGTACTTC.

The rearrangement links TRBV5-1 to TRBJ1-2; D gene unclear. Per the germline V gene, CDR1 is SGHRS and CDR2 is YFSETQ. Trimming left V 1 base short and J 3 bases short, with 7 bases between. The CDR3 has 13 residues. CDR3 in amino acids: CASSLMRDYGYTF. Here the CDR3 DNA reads TGCGCCAGCAGCTTGATGAGAGACTATGGCTACACCTTC. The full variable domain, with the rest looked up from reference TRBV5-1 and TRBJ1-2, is KAGVTQTPRYLIKTRGQQVTLSCSPISGHRSVSWYQQTPGQGLQFLFEYFSETQRNKGNFPGRFSGRQFSNSRSEMNVSTLELGDSALYLCASSLMRDYGYTFGSGTRLTVV.

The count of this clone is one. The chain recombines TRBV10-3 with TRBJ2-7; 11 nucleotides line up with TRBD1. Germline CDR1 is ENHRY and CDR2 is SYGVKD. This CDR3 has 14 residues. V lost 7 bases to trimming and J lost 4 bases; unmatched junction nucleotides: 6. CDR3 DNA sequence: TGTGCCATCACGGCGGGGACAGGGGGGTACGAGCAGTACTTC. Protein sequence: CAITAGTGGYEQYF.

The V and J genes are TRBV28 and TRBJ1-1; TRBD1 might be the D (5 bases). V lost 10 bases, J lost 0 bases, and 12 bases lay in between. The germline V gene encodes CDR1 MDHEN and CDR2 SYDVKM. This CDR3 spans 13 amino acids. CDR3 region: CATKGTVNTEAFF. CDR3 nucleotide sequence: TGTGCCACTAAGGGGACGGTGAACACTGAAGCTTTCTTT.

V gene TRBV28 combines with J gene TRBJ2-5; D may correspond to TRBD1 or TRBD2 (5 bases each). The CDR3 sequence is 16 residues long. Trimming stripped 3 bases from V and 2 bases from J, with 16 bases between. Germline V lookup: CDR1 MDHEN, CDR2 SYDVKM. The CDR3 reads CASSFFSGTDQETQYF. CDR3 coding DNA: TGTGCCAGCAGTTTCTTCTCCGGGACGGATCAAGAGACCCAGTACTTC.

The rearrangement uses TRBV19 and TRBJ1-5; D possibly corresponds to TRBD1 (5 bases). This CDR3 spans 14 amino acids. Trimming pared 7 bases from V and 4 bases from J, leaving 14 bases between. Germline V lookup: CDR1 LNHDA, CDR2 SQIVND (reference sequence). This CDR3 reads CASNVGGLNQPQHF. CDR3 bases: TGTGCCAGTAATGTTGGGGGGTTAAATCAGCCCCAGCATTTT.

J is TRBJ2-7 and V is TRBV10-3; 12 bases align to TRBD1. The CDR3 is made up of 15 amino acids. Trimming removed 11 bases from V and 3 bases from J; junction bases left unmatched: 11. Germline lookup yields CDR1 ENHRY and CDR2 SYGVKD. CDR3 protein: CALRPGTGGVYEQYF. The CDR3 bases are TGTGCCTTGAGACCAGGGACAGGGGGCGTCTACGAGCAGTACTTC.

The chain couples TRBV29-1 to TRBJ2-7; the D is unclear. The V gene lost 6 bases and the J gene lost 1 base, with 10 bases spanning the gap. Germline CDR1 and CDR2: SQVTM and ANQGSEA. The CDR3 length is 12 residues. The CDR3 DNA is TGCAGCGTCCGCGTCCCATCCTACGAGCAGTACTTC. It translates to CSVRVPSYEQYF.

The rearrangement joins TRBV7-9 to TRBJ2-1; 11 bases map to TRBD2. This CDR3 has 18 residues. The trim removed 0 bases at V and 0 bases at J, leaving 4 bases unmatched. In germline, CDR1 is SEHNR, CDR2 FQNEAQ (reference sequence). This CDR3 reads CASSLAGTSGSSYNEQFF. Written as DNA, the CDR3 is TGTGCCAGCAGCTTAGCGGGGACTAGCGGTTCCTCCTACAATGAGCAGTTCTTC.

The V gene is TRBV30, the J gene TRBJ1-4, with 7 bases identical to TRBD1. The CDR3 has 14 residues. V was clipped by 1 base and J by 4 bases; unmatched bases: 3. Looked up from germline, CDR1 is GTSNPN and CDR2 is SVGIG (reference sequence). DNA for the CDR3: TGTGCCTGGAGTGGGGACAGTAATAATGAAAAACTGTTTTTT. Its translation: CAWSGDSNNEKLFF.

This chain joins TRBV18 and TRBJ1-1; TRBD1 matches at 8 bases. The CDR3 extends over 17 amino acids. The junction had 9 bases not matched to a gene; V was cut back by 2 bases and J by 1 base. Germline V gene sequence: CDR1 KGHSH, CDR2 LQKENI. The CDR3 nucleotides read TGTGCCAGCTCACCAGTTGGACAGGGAATTGGGAACACTGAAGCTTTCTTT. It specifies CASSPVGQGIGNTEAFF.

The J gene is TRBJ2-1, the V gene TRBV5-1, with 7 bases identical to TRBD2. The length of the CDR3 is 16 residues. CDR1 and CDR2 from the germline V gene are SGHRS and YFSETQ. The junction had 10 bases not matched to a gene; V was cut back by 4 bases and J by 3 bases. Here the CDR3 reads CASSLGSGINYNEQFF. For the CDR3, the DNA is TGCGCCAGCAGCCTTGGGAGCGGGATCAACTACAATGAGCAGTTCTTC.

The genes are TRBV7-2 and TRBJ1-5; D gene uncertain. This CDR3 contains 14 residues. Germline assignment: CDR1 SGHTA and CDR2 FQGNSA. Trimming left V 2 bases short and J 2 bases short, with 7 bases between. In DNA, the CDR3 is TGTGCCAGCAGCTTATCCTCAGGCAATCAGCCCCAGCATTTT. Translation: CASSLSSGNQPQHF. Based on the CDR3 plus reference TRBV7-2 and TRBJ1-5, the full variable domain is GAGVSQSPSNKVTEKGKDVELRCDPISGHTALYWYRQSLGQGLEFLIYFQGNSAPDKSGLPSDRFSAERTGGSVSTLTIQRTQQEDSAVYLCASSLSSGNQPQHFGDGTRLSIL.